Listed below are T cell receptor beta chains from one sample, sequenced in a study of cytomegalovirus exposure and HLA in healthy donors. The repertoire was sequenced with immunoSEQ multiplex PCR; TCRdb's copy has only in-frame clones and lacks some. The profile shows fewer than 90,000 clones, roughly 80% of them singletons. The sequencing input was PBMCs. The receptor source for this set is a woman aged 18-29 years in good health and CMV-seropositive. Both conserved end residues are part of each CDR3. D genes are given only for firm matches. Where a row states a size, it is once, few, many or the class of an expanded clone; other rows omit it.

CASSLILSGNTIYF	TGTGCCAGCAGCTTAATTCTCTCCGGAAACACCATATATTTT	TRBV7-6	TRBJ1-3	.	.
CASSRGEDTEAFF	TGTGCCAGCAGTCGGGGTGAGGACACTGAAGCTTTCTTT	TRBV6-4	TRBJ1-1	.	.
CASIPRPGDTQYF	TGTGCCAGTATTCCTAGGCCGGGTGATACGCAGTATTTT	TRBV19	TRBJ2-3	.	.
CASSPRVEVEQYF	TGCGCCAGCAGCCCTCGGGTGGAAGTCGAGCAGTACTTC	TRBV4-3	TRBJ2-7	.	.
CASSHDRDTEAFF	TGTGCCAGCTCACATGACAGGGACACTGAAGCTTTCTTT	TRBV18	TRBJ1-1	.	TRBD1
CASSPTRDNEQFF	TGTGCCAGCTCACCCACCAGGGACAATGAGCAGTTCTTC	TRBV18	TRBJ2-1	.	.
CAWDIMGNEKLFF	TGTGCCTGGGACATTATGGGTAATGAAAAACTGTTTTTT	TRBV30	TRBJ1-4	few	.
CASSHPGADTQYF	TGCGCCAGCAGCCACCCAGGGGCAGATACGCAGTATTTT	TRBV4-1	TRBJ2-3	once	.
CARSLPGPRGNSPLHF	TGTGCCAGAAGCTTGCCCGGGCCCCGGGGGAATTCACCCCTCCACTTT	TRBV5-3	TRBJ1-6	few	.
CASSLNRGPYEQYF	TGTGCCAGCAGCCTCAACAGGGGCCCCTACGAGCAGTACTTC	TRBV7-2	TRBJ2-7	.	TRBD1
CASSPPGQPNEKLFF	TGTGCCAGCTCACCTCCGGGACAGCCGAATGAAAAACTGTTTTTT	TRBV18	TRBJ1-4	.	TRBD1
CASSYGTWKFF	TGTGCCAGCAGTTACGGGACTTGGAAGTTCTTC	TRBV6-5	TRBJ2-1	.	.
CAISESTGTEAFF	TGTGCCATCAGTGAGTCGACTGGCACTGAAGCTTTCTTT	TRBV10-3	TRBJ1-1	.	.
CASSHLGGDYEQYF	TGTGCCAGCAGTCACTTAGGAGGGGACTACGAGCAGTACTTC	TRBV6-5	TRBJ2-7	.	.
CASSRWGGGVYEQYF	TGTGCCAGCAGCCGATGGGGCGGGGGGGTCTACGAGCAGTACTTC	TRBV5-4	TRBJ2-7	once	TRBD2
CASSQAGGTSTDTQYF	TGCGCCAGCAGCCAAGCTGGGGGCACTAGCACAGATACGCAGTATTTT	TRBV4-1	TRBJ2-3	.	.
CASSPGLAGRKDTQYF	TGCGCCAGCAGCCCGGGACTAGCGGGGCGTAAGGATACGCAGTATTTT	TRBV4-3	TRBJ2-3	.	TRBD2
CASSLRTVNTEAFF	TGTGCCAGCAGCTTACGCACAGTGAACACTGAAGCTTTCTTT	TRBV7-6	TRBJ1-1	.	.
CASSGDSRPEETQYF	TGCGCCAGCAGTGGGGACAGCCGCCCTGAAGAGACCCAGTACTTC	TRBV10-1	TRBJ2-5	.	TRBD1
CASSLAGQGILNEQYF	TGTGCCAGCAGCTTAGCGGGACAGGGAATACTCAACGAGCAGTACTTC	TRBV7-9	TRBJ2-7	.	TRBD1
CASSDKIQGNTEAFF	TGTGCCAGCTCAGATAAAATACAGGGGAACACTGAAGCTTTCTTT	TRBV18	TRBJ1-1	.	.
CASSDFPGTGGAKQYF	TGTGCCAGCAGTGATTTTCCCGGGACAGGGGGCGCGAAGCAGTACTTC	TRBV2	TRBJ2-7	.	TRBD1
CASSHRVREKLFF	TGTGCCAGCAGCCACAGGGTCCGGGAAAAACTGTTTTTT	TRBV25-1	TRBJ1-4	.	.
CASILQGRSYNEQFF	TGTGCCAGCATTTTACAGGGGCGCTCCTACAATGAGCAGTTCTTC	TRBV5-8	TRBJ2-1	.	TRBD1
CASSFRTGGTEAFF	TGTGCCAGCAGCTTTCGGACAGGGGGGACTGAAGCTTTCTTT	TRBV7-2	TRBJ1-1	.	TRBD1
CASSLTGRNTEAFF	TGCGCCAGCAGCTTAACAGGGCGGAACACTGAAGCTTTCTTT	TRBV5-1	TRBJ1-1	once	.
CASRFSGENTEAFF	TGCGCCAGCAGGTTCTCAGGGGAAAACACTGAAGCTTTCTTT	TRBV5-1	TRBJ1-1	few	.
CASSLETSGNTIYF	TGCGCCAGCAGCTTGGAAACATCTGGAAACACCATATATTTT	TRBV5-1	TRBJ1-3	.	.
CAWSGGDSSGNTIYF	TGTGCCTGGAGTGGTGGGGACAGCTCTGGAAACACCATATATTTT	TRBV30	TRBJ1-3	.	TRBD1
CAISEPTSGGYNEQFF	TGTGCCATCAGTGAGCCGACTAGCGGGGGTTACAATGAGCAGTTCTTC	TRBV10-3	TRBJ2-1	.	TRBD2
CASRPTGGNSPLHF	TGTGCCAGCAGGCCGACAGGGGGGAATTCACCCCTCCACTTT	TRBV11-2	TRBJ1-6	.	TRBD1
CASSFGGLTNEKLFF	TGTGCCAGCAGTTTCGGAGGACTCACTAATGAAAAACTGTTTTTT	TRBV28	TRBJ1-4	.	.
CASRQAKAGGEKLFF	TGTGCCAGCAGACAAGCCAAGGCGGGCGGTGAAAAACTGTTTTTT	TRBV7-3	TRBJ1-4	.	.
CASSGGPTGVQNTEAFF	TGTGCCAGCAGTGGGGGGCCGACCGGAGTCCAAAACACTGAAGCTTTCTTT	TRBV6-1	TRBJ1-1	few	.
CASSPSGGAVDTQYF	TGTGCCAGCAGCCCTAGCGGGGGGGCCGTTGATACGCAGTATTTT	TRBV27	TRBJ2-3	once	TRBD2
CASSQDNGGTYGYTF	TGCGCCAGCAGCCAAGATAACGGGGGTACCTATGGCTACACCTTC	TRBV4-1	TRBJ1-2	.	.
CASSLTGSREQYF	TGTGCCAGCAGTCTCACCGGGAGTCGCGAGCAGTACTTC	TRBV27	TRBJ2-7	few	.
CASRPGFLNEQFF	TGTGCCAGCAGACCAGGATTTCTAAATGAGCAGTTCTTC	TRBV6-1	TRBJ2-1	.	.
CASSYAGSLEKLFF	TGTGCCAGCAGTTACGCAGGGTCCCTTGAAAAACTGTTTTTT	TRBV6-5	TRBJ1-4	.	.
CAWTLSSGNTIYF	TGTGCCTGGACTCTCAGCTCTGGAAACACCATATATTTT	TRBV30	TRBJ1-3	once	.
CASSQEPSGGEAFF	TGTGCCAGCAGCCAAGAACCTTCGGGGGGCGAAGCTTTCTTT	TRBV4-2	TRBJ1-1	once	.
CASSLGSRTGNTQYF	TGTGCCAGCAGCTTAGGTTCTCGGACGGGGAATACGCAGTATTTT	TRBV7-8	TRBJ2-3	.	.
CASSLGQNQETQYF	TGCGCCAGCAGCTTGGGGCAGAACCAAGAGACCCAGTACTTC	TRBV5-1	TRBJ2-5	once	.
CASTRDSNYNEQFF	TGCGCCAGCACCCGGGACAGTAACTACAATGAGCAGTTCTTC	TRBV10-2	TRBJ2-1	.	TRBD1
CASRAGHSSYEQYF	TGTGCCAGCAGGGCAGGGCACTCCTCCTACGAGCAGTACTTC	TRBV2	TRBJ2-7	.	.
CASWRRLGLDYEQYF	TGTGCCAGCTGGCGAAGACTCGGGTTGGACTACGAGCAGTACTTC	TRBV2	TRBJ2-7	.	.
CASSDGQGVYGYTF	TGTGCCAGCAGTGACGGACAGGGGGTATATGGCTACACCTTC	TRBV6-5	TRBJ1-2	.	TRBD1
CASNEGANTGELFF	TGCGCCAGCAATGAAGGGGCGAACACCGGGGAGCTGTTTTTT	TRBV10-1	TRBJ2-2	once	.
CASSRGPGELFF	TGTGCCAGCAGCCGGGGTCCCGGGGAGCTGTTTTTT	TRBV6-5	TRBJ2-2	.	.
CASSYTMDRNNEQYF	TGCGCCAGCAGCTATACGATGGACAGGAACAACGAGCAGTACTTC	TRBV5-1	TRBJ2-7	.	TRBD1
CASSFTGWTEAFF	TGTGCCAGCAGTTTTACCGGGTGGACTGAAGCTTTCTTT	TRBV6-5	TRBJ1-1	.	.
CASSSRTSQETQYF	TGCGCCAGCAGCTCGAGGACTAGCCAAGAGACCCAGTACTTC	TRBV4-1	TRBJ2-5	.	TRBD2
CASSLRGLAGANTDTQYF	TGTGCCAGCAGCTTAAGGGGACTAGCGGGGGCCAACACAGATACGCAGTATTTT	TRBV7-3	TRBJ2-3	.	TRBD2
CASSLLQGPSPEQYF	TGCGCCAGCAGCTTGTTACAGGGGCCCTCTCCCGAGCAGTACTTC	TRBV5-1	TRBJ2-7	.	TRBD1
CASSASGGAVQETQYF	TGTGCCAGCAGCGCTAGCGGGGGGGCCGTCCAAGAGACCCAGTACTTC	TRBV9	TRBJ2-5	.	TRBD2
CASSQQGFQETQYF	TGTGCCAGCAGTCAACAGGGATTCCAAGAGACCCAGTACTTC	TRBV28	TRBJ2-5	.	.
CASKRRASRGEFSETQYF	TGTGCCAGCAAAAGAAGGGCCAGCCGGGGGGAATTTTCAGAGACCCAGTACTTC	TRBV7-9	TRBJ2-5	.	TRBD2